This paragraph reports one T cell receptor beta chain. Its antigen is not known. The naive CD8 subset, CD45RO-negative cells positively selected for CCR7, excluded terminally differentiated effector memory CD45RA+ cells. This entry belongs to a study of shared clonotypes between healthy human individuals. Findings and limits, study-wide: It was the non-shared clonotypes that had lower generation probabilities than clonotypes shared by all four donors.

In the original processing: ImmunoSEQ gave junction-only sequences without quality scores, so filtering differed. TCRdb's copy holds only in-frame clones and misses some; the assay was immunoSEQ multiplex PCR. For V, J and clone size, that table is used; D and trimming come from the DNA. The repertoire consists of about 2.1 million clones, with more than 85% occurring once and the leading ten covering about 1.8%. V lost 4 bases to trimming and J lost 4 bases, with 22 bases between them. The CDR3 consists of 17 residues. Germline assignment: CDR1 SGHNT and CDR2 YYREEE (reference sequence). Sequenced: naive CD8+ T cells from PBMCs. The chain employs TRBV5-4 and TRBJ2-3, with D maybe TRBD2 (5 bases). The receptor's source is a young man in good health. Some clones in this sample may be carry-over from other donors' samples. The CDR3, as DNA: TGTGCCAGCAGCGCCCGGGTACTAGATATCTTCCCAGATACGCAGTATTTT. It specifies CASSARVLDIFPDTQYF.